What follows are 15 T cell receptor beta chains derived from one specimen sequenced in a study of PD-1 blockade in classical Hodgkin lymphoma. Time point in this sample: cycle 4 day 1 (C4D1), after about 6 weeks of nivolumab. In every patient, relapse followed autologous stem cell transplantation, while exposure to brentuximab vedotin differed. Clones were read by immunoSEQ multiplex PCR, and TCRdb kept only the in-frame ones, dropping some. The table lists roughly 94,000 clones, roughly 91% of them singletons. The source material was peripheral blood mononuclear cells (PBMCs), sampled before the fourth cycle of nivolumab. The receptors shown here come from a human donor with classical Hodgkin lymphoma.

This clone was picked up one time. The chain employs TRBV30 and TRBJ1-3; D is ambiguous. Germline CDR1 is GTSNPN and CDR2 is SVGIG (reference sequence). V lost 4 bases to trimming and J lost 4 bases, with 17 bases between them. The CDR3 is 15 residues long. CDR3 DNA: TGTGCCTGGAAGTTGGTCAGCTTGGAAGGAAACACCATATATTTT. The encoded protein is CAWKLVSLEGNTIYF.

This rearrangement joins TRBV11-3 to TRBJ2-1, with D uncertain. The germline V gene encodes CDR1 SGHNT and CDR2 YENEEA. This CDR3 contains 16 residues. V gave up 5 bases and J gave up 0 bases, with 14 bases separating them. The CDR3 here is CASSQNNAGSYNEQFF. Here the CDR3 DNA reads TGTGCCAGCAGCCAAAATAACGCAGGCTCCTACAATGAGCAGTTCTTC. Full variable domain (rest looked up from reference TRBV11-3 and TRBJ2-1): EAGVVQSPRYKIIEKKQPVAFWCNPISGHNTLYWYLQNLGQGPELLIRYENEEAVDDSQLPKDRFSAERLKGVDSTLKIQPAELGDSAVYLCASSQNNAGSYNEQFFGPGTRLTVL.

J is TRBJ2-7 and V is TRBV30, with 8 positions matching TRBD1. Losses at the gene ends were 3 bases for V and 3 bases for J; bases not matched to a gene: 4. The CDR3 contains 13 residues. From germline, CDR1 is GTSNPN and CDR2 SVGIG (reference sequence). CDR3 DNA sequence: TGTGCCTGGAGGCTCGGACAGGGCTACGAGCAGTACTTC. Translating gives CAWRLGQGYEQYF.

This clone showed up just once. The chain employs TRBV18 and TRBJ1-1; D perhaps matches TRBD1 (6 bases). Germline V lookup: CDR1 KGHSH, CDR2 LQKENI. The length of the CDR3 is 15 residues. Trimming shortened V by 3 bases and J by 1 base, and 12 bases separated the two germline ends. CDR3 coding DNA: TGTGCCAGCTCACCCACAGGGATCCCGAACACTGAAGCTTTCTTT. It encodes CASSPTGIPNTEAFF.

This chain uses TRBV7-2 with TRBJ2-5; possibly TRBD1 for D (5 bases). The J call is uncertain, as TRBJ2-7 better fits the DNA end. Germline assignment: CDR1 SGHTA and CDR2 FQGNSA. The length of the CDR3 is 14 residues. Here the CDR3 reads CASSQTWTFYEQYF. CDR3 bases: TGTGCCAGCAGCCAAACCTGGACATTCTACGAGCAGTACTTC.

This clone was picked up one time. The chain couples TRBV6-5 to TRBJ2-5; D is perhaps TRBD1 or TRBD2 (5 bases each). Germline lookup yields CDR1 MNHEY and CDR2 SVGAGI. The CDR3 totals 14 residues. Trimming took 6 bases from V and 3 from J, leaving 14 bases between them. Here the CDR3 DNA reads TGTGCCAGCAGCCGGGGCACAGATGAAGAGACCCAGTACTTC. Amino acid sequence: CASSRGTDEETQYF.

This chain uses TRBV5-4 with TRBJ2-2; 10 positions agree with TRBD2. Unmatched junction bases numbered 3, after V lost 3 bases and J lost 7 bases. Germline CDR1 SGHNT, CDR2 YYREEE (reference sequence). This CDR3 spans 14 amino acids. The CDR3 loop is CASSSRLAGGELFF. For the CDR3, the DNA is TGTGCCAGCAGCTCCCGACTAGCGGGCGGGGAGCTGTTTTTT.

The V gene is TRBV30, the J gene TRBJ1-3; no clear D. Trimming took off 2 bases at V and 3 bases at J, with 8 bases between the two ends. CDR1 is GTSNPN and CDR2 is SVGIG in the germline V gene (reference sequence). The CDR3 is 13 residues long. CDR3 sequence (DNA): TGTGCCTGGAGTCCCGACCTTGGAAACACCATATATTTT. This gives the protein CAWSPDLGNTIYF.

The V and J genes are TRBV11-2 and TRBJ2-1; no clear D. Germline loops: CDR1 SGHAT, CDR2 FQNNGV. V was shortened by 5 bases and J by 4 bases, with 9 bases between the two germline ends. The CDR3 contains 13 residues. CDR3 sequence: CASSPNAYNEQFF. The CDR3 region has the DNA TGTGCCAGCAGCCCTAATGCGTACAATGAGCAGTTCTTC.

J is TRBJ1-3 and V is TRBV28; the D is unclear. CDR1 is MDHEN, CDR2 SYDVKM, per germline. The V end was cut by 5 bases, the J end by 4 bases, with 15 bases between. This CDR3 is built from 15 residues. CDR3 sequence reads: CASSLRRGSGNTIYF. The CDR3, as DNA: TGTGCCAGCAGTCTCCGTAGAGGATCGGGAAACACCATATATTTT.

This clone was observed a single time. Here the CDR3 reads CASSLSGRTHNEQFF. For the CDR3, the DNA is TGTGCCAGCAGCTTAAGCGGGAGAACCCACAATGAGCAGTTCTTC. The rearrangement uses TRBV5-4 and TRBJ2-1; TRBD2 aligns across 8 bases. The CDR3 length is 15 residues. Germline CDR1 reads SGHNT; CDR2 reads YYREEE (reference sequence). The V gene end was trimmed by 2 bases and the J gene end by 5 bases; junction bases not matched to a gene: 6.

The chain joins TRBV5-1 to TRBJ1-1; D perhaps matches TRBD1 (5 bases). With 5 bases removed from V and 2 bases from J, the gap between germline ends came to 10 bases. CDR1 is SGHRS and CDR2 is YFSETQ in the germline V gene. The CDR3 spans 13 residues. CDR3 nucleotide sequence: TGCGCCAGCAGAATAGGGGAAAACACTGAAGCTTTCTTT. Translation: CASRIGENTEAFF.

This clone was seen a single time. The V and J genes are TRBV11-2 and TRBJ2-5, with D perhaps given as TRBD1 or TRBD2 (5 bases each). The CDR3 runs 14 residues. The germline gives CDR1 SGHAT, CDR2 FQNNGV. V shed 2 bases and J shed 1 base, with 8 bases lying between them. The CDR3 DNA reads TGTGCCAGCAGCTTAATCGGGGCCCAAGAGACCCAGTACTTC. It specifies CASSLIGAQETQYF.

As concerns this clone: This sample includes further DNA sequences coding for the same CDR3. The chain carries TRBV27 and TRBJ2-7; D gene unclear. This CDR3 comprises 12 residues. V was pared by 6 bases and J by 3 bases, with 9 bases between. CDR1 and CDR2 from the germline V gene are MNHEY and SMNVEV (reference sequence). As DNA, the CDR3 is TGTGCCAGCAGCCCCAATAGCTACGAGCAGTACTTC. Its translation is CASSPNSYEQYF.

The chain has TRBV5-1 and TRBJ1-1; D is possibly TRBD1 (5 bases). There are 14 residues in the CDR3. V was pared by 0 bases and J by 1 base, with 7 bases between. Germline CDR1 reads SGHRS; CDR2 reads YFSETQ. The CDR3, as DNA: TGCGCCAGCAGCTTGGGCAGGGCGAACACTGAAGCTTTCTTT. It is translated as CASSLGRANTEAFF.